The T cell receptor beta chain described here comes from a study of PD-1 blockade in classical Hodgkin lymphoma (dated by TCRdb to 2020 to 2021). Some background on the complete study: Nivolumab dosing was 3 mg/kg intravenously every 2 weeks, continuing until either disease progression or unacceptable toxicity. The study used CyTOF and TCR beta sequencing to define a peripheral blood immune signature of response to PD-1 blockade in classical Hodgkin lymphoma.

The CDR3, cysteine through phenylalanine, is 13 amino acids long. Kept here is only the CDR3 DNA, which spans 39 bases and is read in frame from base 1. Germline trimming amounts to 5 bases on V and 5 bases on J, with 6 as the count of junction bases outside the gene matches. CDR1 is given as MNHEY and CDR2 as SVGAGI, both from the germline V gene. Genomic DNA was isolated using the Qiagen DNeasy kit from unsorted PBMCs as well as from negatively selected CD4+ and CD8+ fractions. Using primers that anneal to V and J segments, immunoSEQ multiplex PCR amplified the TCR beta CDR3 regions. A synthetic immune receptor repertoire was used to minimize amplification bias, and any remaining bias was removed computationally after sequencing. Concerning the study's data processing: Custom Python scripts were used to quantify repertoire diversity as the Shannon entropy index. Unsorted, CD4+ and CD8+ repertoires were examined separately, except in combined analyses, for which CD4+ and CD8+ sequences were merged in silico. A clone was considered expanded if an increase in frequency of at least 2-fold after treatment relative to C1D1 was found, and a pseudocount of 0.5 was applied to clones undetected at baseline. Clones with 0 or 1 copy at C1D1 were defined as singleton clones, while clones with 2 or more copies were defined as non-singleton clones. Clones expanded in unsorted samples were annotated as CD4+, CD8+ or unknown by matching protein sequences in sorted samples from the same patient. Wilcoxon tests on paired samples were used to test diversity changes from C1D1 to C4D1. Imported from immuneACCESS, the table was reduced by TCRdb to in-frame sequences with V and J called. These copies leave out some clones; in studies compared against another copy, an unresolved V gene accounts for under half, and the cause of the remainder is not known. For V, J and clone size, that table is used; D and trimming come from the DNA. In this sample the table shows 100,000 to 120,000 clones, roughly 87% of which occur a single time. About 20% of the sample lies in the top ten.

What the research found in general, with its limitations: Only a single clinical trial cohort was studied, and what caused the repertoire differences, possibly disease activity or prior therapy, remained undefined. A significant rise by C4D1 was seen in CD4+ but not CD8+ TCR diversity (p=0.0027 vs p=0.16), with the rise being most apparent in complete responders (p=0.02). Trial patients achieving complete response had baseline diversity similar to newly diagnosed patients, whereas partial responders and progressors had significantly lower diversity. Baseline TCR diversity was reported as lower in newly diagnosed patients than in healthy donors, and lower still in relapsed/refractory patients. Lower diversity was seen in patients whose nivolumab began less than 1 year after ASCT, and these patients were left out of later analyses so that immune reconstitution would not confound the results.

Turning to this clone: Its binding antigen is unknown. Qualities for individual bases were not recorded, and no much larger clone is one base off.

Sample time point, as interpreted from the label and publication: cycle 4 day 1 (C4D1), after 6 weeks of nivolumab. Relapse after autologous stem cell transplantation had occurred in all trial patients, and cohorts A, B and C were distinguished by prior brentuximab vedotin exposure. The trial cohort comprised more than 55 patients with relapsed/refractory classical Hodgkin lymphoma whose best overall responses were complete response, partial response or progressive disease. Trial patients were treated with single-agent nivolumab in the multi-cohort phase II CheckMate 205 trial. An independent review committee assessed best overall response by applying the 2007 International Working Group response criteria. PBMCs from the trial were collected at three points: immediately before nivolumab initiation (C1D1), and during therapy at cycle 2 day 1 and cycle 4 day 1. Peripheral blood was collected in 8 mL Vacutainer Cell Preparation Tubes, from which PBMCs were isolated by centrifugation and then cryopreserved.

The chain is made from TRBV6-5 and TRBJ2-7, with 7 bases aligning to TRBD1. This specimen consisted of peripheral blood mononuclear cells (PBMCs), obtained before the fourth cycle of nivolumab. The receptor comes from a human donor with classical Hodgkin lymphoma. The CDR3 loop reads CASSATGYDEQYF. The DNA sequence follows: TGTGCCAGCAGTGCGACAGGGTACGACGAGCAGTACTTC.